Below, 23 T cell receptor beta chains from the same sample are listed, as sequenced in a study of T-cell memory formation after mild COVID-19. TCRdb used MiXCR to reprocess the 5' RACE reads, holding one entry per CDR3 protein. Among around 160,000 distinct CDR3 sequences listed, 9.5% to 13% were seen once. Sequencing was carried out using PBMCs or a T cell subset sorted from them (not recorded which). These receptors were collected from a man younger than 30 who had mild COVID-19 (a few samples of this study predate the infection). Cell type and time point are not known.

The chain employs TRBV6-2 or TRBV6-3 and TRBJ1-1; no clear D gene. V was clipped by 6 bases and J by 1 base, with 12 bases between them. The CDR3 is 14 residues long. Germline V gene data show CDR1 as MNHEY and CDR2 as SVGEGT. CDR3 DNA sequence: TGTGCCAGCAGGTCTCCGGGGAAGAACACTGAAGCTTTCTTT. It translates to CASRSPGKNTEAFF.

CDR3 residues: CASSYHHGGSAFF. The CDR3 DNA sequence: TGTGCCAGCAGTTATCACCACGGGGGGTCCGCTTTCTTT. The rearrangement uses TRBV27 and TRBJ1-1; the D gene is possibly TRBD1 (5 bases). CDR1 MNHEY and CDR2 SMNVEV come from the germline V gene (reference sequence). V was shortened by 4 bases and J by 11 bases, with 17 bases between the two germline ends. This CDR3 region has 13 residues.

This clonotype was observed many times. The rearrangement uses TRBV9 and TRBJ2-3; no clear D. CDR1 SGDLS and CDR2 YYNGEE come from the germline V gene. This CDR3 contains 14 residues. V lost 4 bases to trimming and J lost 2 bases, with 11 bases between them. CDR3 residues: CASSKPFHTDTQYF. CDR3 bases: TGTGCCAGCAGCAAGCCCTTTCACACAGATACGCAGTATTTT.

This clonotype was counted only a few times. V is TRBV18 and J is TRBJ1-1; 8 bases are a match to TRBD1. Germline lookup yields CDR1 KGHSH and CDR2 LQKENI. The junction had 3 bases not matched to a gene; V was cut back by 8 bases and J by 1 base. This CDR3 is built from 13 residues. The CDR3, as DNA: TGTGCCAGCGCGACAGGGGCGAACACTGAAGCTTTCTTT. It specifies CASATGANTEAFF.

This clonotype was counted many times. The chain employs TRBV29-1 and TRBJ2-1; TRBD1 matches 10 bases. Germline lookup yields CDR1 SQVTM and CDR2 ANQGSEA. CDR3 length: 13 amino acids. Trimming cost V 4 bases and J 3 bases; bases outside gene matches: 0. Here the CDR3 DNA reads TGCAGCGTTGGGACAGGGGGCTACAATGAGCAGTTCTTC. Its translation: CSVGTGGYNEQFF.

This clonotype has a handful of counts. The chain links TRBV5-1 to TRBJ2-5, with D perhaps matching TRBD1 or TRBD2 (5 bases each). Germline-derived CDR1 and CDR2 are SGHRS and YFSETQ. The CDR3 has 14 residues. Trimming removed 3 bases at V and 5 bases at J, with 14 bases between. The CDR3 region is CASSWERGRETQYF. In DNA form, the CDR3 reads TGCGCCAGCAGCTGGGAGAGGGGTAGGGAGACCCAGTACTTC.

This clonotype was found a few times. CDR3 coding DNA: TGTGCCAGCAGAGGGACTAGCGGGGGGGCCACAGATACGCAGTATTTT. This sequence encodes CASRGTSGGATDTQYF. V and J are TRBV6-2 or TRBV6-3 and TRBJ2-3, with 16 bases fitting TRBD2. The CDR3 extends over 16 amino acids. Trimming cost V 6 bases and J 2 bases; bases outside gene matches: 2. Germline V gene lookup returns CDR1 MNHEY and CDR2 SVGEGT.

The chain is built from TRBV5-6 and TRBJ2-3, with a weak D call TRBD2 (11 bases). CDR1 SGHDT and CDR2 YYEEEE come from the germline V gene. The CDR3 length is 22 residues. The V end was cut by 3 bases, the J end by 2 bases, with 34 bases between. The CDR3 nucleotides read TGTGCCAGCAGCTCCCCCAGGGGACAGGGGACCCTACTAGCGGGGGTCACAGATACGCAGTATTTT. Encoded protein: CASSSPRGQGTLLAGVTDTQYF. Full variable domain (rest looked up from reference TRBV5-6 and TRBJ2-3): DAGVTQSPTHLIKTRGQQVTLRCSPKSGHDTVSWYQQALGQGPQFIFQYYEEEERQRGNFPDRFSGHQFPNYSSELNVNALLLGDSALYLCASSSPRGQGTLLAGVTDTQYFGPGTRLTVL.

The rearrangement joins TRBV12-3 or TRBV12-4 to TRBJ1-6, with unresolved D. This CDR3 spans 15 amino acids. V gave up 3 bases and J gave up 6 bases, with 12 bases separating them. CDR3 sequence: CASSFRADLNSPLHF. Written as DNA, the CDR3 is TGTGCCAGCAGTTTTAGGGCAGACCTTAATTCACCCCTCCACTTT.

This chain joins TRBV18 and TRBJ2-5, with a tentative D call TRBD2 (5 bases). V gave up 4 bases and J gave up 4 bases, with 10 bases separating them. The CDR3 consists of 13 residues. The germline gives CDR1 KGHSH, CDR2 LQKENI. The CDR3 DNA sequence: TGTGCCAGCTCACAGGGAGTTCGAGAGACCCAGTACTTC. Its protein is CASSQGVRETQYF. Drawing the rest from reference TRBV18 and TRBJ2-5, the complete variable domain is NAGVMQNPRHLVRRRGQEARLRCSPMKGHSHVYWYRQLPEEGLKFMVYLQKENIIDESGMPKERFSAEFPKEGPSILRIQQVVRGDSAAYFCASSQGVRETQYFGPGTRLLVL.

This clonotype was seen only a few times. The chain carries TRBV30 and TRBJ1-1; D call uncertain. The ends were cut back, 3 bases at V and 0 bases at J, with 8 bases in the middle. The germline gives CDR1 GTSNPN, CDR2 SVGIG (reference sequence). The CDR3 has 13 amino acids. In nucleotides, the CDR3 is TGTGCCTGGAGACGGACGGTGAACACTGAAGCTTTCTTT. Amino acids: CAWRRTVNTEAFF.

This clonotype has a count of ten or more. The chain has TRBV7-7 and TRBJ2-3; TRBD1 matches at 7 bases. This CDR3 region has 15 residues. Germline-derived CDR1 and CDR2 are SSHAT and FNYEAQ (reference sequence). J gave up 0 bases and V 5 bases, and 5 bases lay outside the gene matches. Here the CDR3 reads CASSPTGFSTDTQYF. The DNA of the CDR3 is TGTGCCAGCAGCCCGACAGGGTTCAGCACAGATACGCAGTATTTT.

J is TRBJ1-1 and V is TRBV5-1; 9 bases align to TRBD1. The germline gives CDR1 SGHRS, CDR2 YFSETQ. This CDR3 spans 15 amino acids. V lost 4 bases and J lost 4; bases outside the gene matches: 8. CDR3 nucleotide sequence: TGCGCCAGCAGCGGACTACAGGGGGCCGGCACTGAAGCTTTCTTT. Its protein product is CASSGLQGAGTEAFF. Looking up the rest from reference TRBV5-1 and TRBJ1-1 gives the full variable domain: KAGVTQTPRYLIKTRGQQVTLSCSPISGHRSVSWYQQTPGQGLQFLFEYFSETQRNKGNFPGRFSGRQFSNSRSEMNVSTLELGDSALYLCASSGLQGAGTEAFFGQGTRLTVV.

V usage is TRBV7-9 and J usage is TRBJ2-2; TRBD1 or TRBD2 may be the D gene (5 bases each). This CDR3 has 16 amino acids. The V and J ends lost 5 bases and 4 bases respectively, with 17 bases between them. Germline V gives CDR1 SEHNR, CDR2 FQNEAQ (reference sequence). The CDR3 sequence: CASSLNRDRLTGELFF. The CDR3 bases are TGTGCCAGCAGCCTCAACCGGGACCGACTCACCGGGGAGCTGTTTTTT.

This clonotype was seen many times. The V call is TRBV7-9, the J call TRBJ2-3; TRBD2 agrees at 7 bases. Germline V CDR1 and CDR2: SEHNR, FQNEAQ (reference sequence). The CDR3 sequence is 16 residues long. V lost 5 bases to trimming and J lost 3 bases; unmatched junction nucleotides: 11. The chain's CDR3 is CASSRQRSAGTDTQYF. CDR3 DNA: TGTGCCAGCAGCCGGCAACGATCAGCGGGGACAGATACGCAGTATTTT.

This clonotype was detected many times. This CDR3 reads CASSQVAGTDTQYF. CDR3 DNA: TGTGCCAGCAGCCAGGTTGCGGGCACAGATACGCAGTATTTT. The chain recombines TRBV3-1 with TRBJ2-3; D is unresolved. Looked up from germline, CDR1 is LGHDT and CDR2 is YNNKEL (reference sequence). The CDR3 length is 14 residues. The ends were cut back, 3 bases at V and 1 base at J, with 8 bases in the middle.

J is TRBJ1-5 and V is TRBV4-2, with D possibly TRBD1 on 6 matching bases. This CDR3 region has 16 residues. V lost 3 bases and J lost 3, with 15 bases in between. Germline assignment: CDR1 LGHNA and CDR2 YNFKEQ. This CDR3 reads CASSQEGGRLNQPQHF. Written as DNA, the CDR3 is TGTGCCAGCAGCCAGGAAGGGGGACGCCTCAATCAGCCCCAGCATTTT.

This clonotype was found a few times. The V call is TRBV5-1, the J call TRBJ1-2, with D unclear. V was pared by 4 bases and J by 8 bases, with 9 bases between. CDR3 size: 11 residues. Looked up from germline, CDR1 is SGHRS and CDR2 is YFSETQ. The CDR3: CASSEGGGYTF. Written as DNA, the CDR3 is TGCGCCAGCAGCGAAGGCGGCGGCTACACCTTC.

This rearrangement joins TRBV12-3 or TRBV12-4 to TRBJ1-5; D remains ambiguous. CDR3 length equals 13 residues. Trimming left V 3 bases short and J 5 bases short, with 8 bases between. The CDR3 here is CASSFMRDQPQHF. The CDR3 nucleotides are TGTGCCAGCAGTTTTATGAGGGATCAGCCCCAGCATTTT.

The V gene is TRBV11-2, the J gene TRBJ2-5; 7 bases line up with TRBD2. The germline gives CDR1 SGHAT, CDR2 FQNNGV. The CDR3 is made up of 14 amino acids. V lost 1 base to trimming and J lost 10 bases; unmatched junction nucleotides: 9. The DNA for the CDR3 is TGTGCCAGCAGCTTAGCCGGGGGGATAAGGAGCCAGTACTTC. It codes for CASSLAGGIRSQYF.

This clonotype was observed a few times. This rearrangement joins TRBV29-1 to TRBJ1-2; possible D gene TRBD1, 5 bases. CDR3 length equals 13 residues. Germline assignment: CDR1 SQVTM and CDR2 ANQGSEA. The CDR3 sequence is CSSQLGVSDGYTF. CDR3 DNA: TGCAGTTCCCAGCTAGGGGTCAGCGATGGCTACACCTTC. The full variable domain, rest sourced from reference TRBV29-1 and TRBJ1-2, is SAVISQKPSRDICQRGTSLTIQCQVDSQVTMMFWYRQQPGQSLTLIATANQGSEATYESGFVIDKFPISRPNLTFSTLTVSNMSPEDSSIYLCSSQLGVSDGYTFGSGTRLTVV.

V usage is TRBV2 and J usage is TRBJ1-3; D remains ambiguous. The V gene's germline CDR1 is SNHLY and CDR2 FYNNEI. With 5 bases removed from V and 7 bases from J, the gap between germline ends came to 9 bases. The CDR3 totals 12 residues. The CDR3, as DNA: TGTGCCAGCAGTTCAGGCCCCAACACCATATATTTT. Amino acid sequence: CASSSGPNTIYF.

This clonotype was found many times. This chain joins TRBV5-1 and TRBJ1-1; D is unclear. V lost 0 bases, J lost 2 bases, and 5 bases lay in between. Germline assignment: CDR1 SGHRS and CDR2 YFSETQ. This CDR3 contains 13 residues. CDR3 coding DNA: TGCGCCAGCAGCTTGGAGGGTAACACTGAAGCTTTCTTT. Its protein product is CASSLEGNTEAFF.